Each of the 16 T cell receptor beta chains below was sequenced from the same sample in a study of liver allograft versus peripheral blood T cells. As for the study in general: Comparing T cell receptor repertoires in transplanted livers with those in recipients' peripheral blood was part of the design.

MiXCR, applied by TCRdb to the reads, yields one record per CDR3 protein. The table shows fewer than 9,500 distinct CDR3 sequences, with roughly a sixth occurring only once. The source of these receptors is a human patient who had a liver transplant. A share of the T cells may be of graft donor origin.

The chain is built from TRBV7-2 and TRBJ2-7; TRBD2 matches at 15 bases. Germline CDR1 reads SGHTA; CDR2 reads FQGNSA. CDR3 length equals 19 residues. V was clipped by 3 bases and J by 2 bases; unmatched bases: 11. CDR3: CASSLGLAGGPRGPYEQYF. In DNA, the CDR3 is TGTGCCAGCAGCTTGGGACTAGCGGGGGGTCCGAGGGGGCCCTACGAGCAGTACTTC.

The rearrangement joins TRBV11-2 to TRBJ2-1, with D tentatively TRBD2 (6 bases). CDR3 length: 14 amino acids. From germline, CDR1 is SGHAT and CDR2 FQNNGV. V dropped 10 bases and J dropped 7 bases, with 20 bases sitting between them. The CDR3 DNA is TGTGCCACGCGGGACCAGACGAGACTAAATGAGCAGTTCTTC. Its translation is CATRDQTRLNEQFF. The full variable domain, its missing parts supplied by reference TRBV11-2 and TRBJ2-1, is EAGVAQSPRYKIIEKRQSVAFWCNPISGHATLYWYQQILGQGPKLLIQFQNNGVVDDSQLPKDRFSAERLKGVDSTLKIQPAKLEDSAVYLCATRDQTRLNEQFFGPGTRLTVL.

This clonotype showed up just a few times. The rearrangement joins TRBV6-6 to TRBJ1-4, with D perhaps matching TRBD1 (5 bases). V was clipped by 5 bases and J by 2 bases, with 12 bases between them. Germline V gene sequence: CDR1 MNHNY, CDR2 SVGAGI (reference sequence). The length of the CDR3 is 15 residues. CDR3 residues: CASSTQGPTNEKLFF. Written as DNA, the CDR3 is TGTGCCAGCAGTACCCAGGGACCGACTAATGAAAAACTGTTTTTT.

By its share, this clonotype is medium-sized. The chain has TRBV19 and TRBJ1-2, with 7 bases fitting TRBD1. With 4 bases clipped from V and 2 bases from J, the junction kept 4 bases outside the gene matches. This CDR3 is 14 amino acids long. Germline loops: CDR1 LNHDA, CDR2 SQIVND (reference sequence). The CDR3 region is CASSRGDSNYGYTF. DNA for the CDR3: TGTGCCAGTAGTAGGGGGGACAGCAACTATGGCTACACCTTC.

This clonotype came up many times. The chain couples TRBV20-1 to TRBJ1-2; TRBD1 agrees at 7 bases. CDR1 and CDR2 (germline): DFQATT, SNEGSKA (reference sequence). Unmatched junction bases numbered 6, after V lost 6 bases and J lost 2 bases. The CDR3 totals 13 residues. The CDR3 reads CSAPDRENYGYTF. The CDR3 DNA follows: TGCAGTGCCCCCGACAGGGAAAACTATGGCTACACCTTC.

This clonotype was seen a handful of times. This chain uses TRBV12-3 or TRBV12-4 with TRBJ1-2; the D is unclear. V lost 0 bases and J lost 6, with 11 bases in between. The CDR3 sequence is 14 residues long. The CDR3 sequence is CASSLAYLSHGYTF. The CDR3 DNA follows: TGTGCCAGCAGTTTAGCGTATTTGAGCCATGGCTACACCTTC.

This clonotype ranks as medium-sized (0.01 to 0.1%). The chain is built from TRBV19 and TRBJ1-4, with no clear D. This CDR3 has 13 amino acids. V shed 5 bases and J shed 8 bases, with 12 bases lying between them. Germline CDR1 LNHDA, CDR2 SQIVND (reference sequence). The CDR3 protein is CASSVKGREKLFF. CDR3 DNA: TGTGCCAGTAGTGTGAAGGGTAGGGAAAAACTGTTTTTT.

By sample fraction, this clonotype is medium-sized. This sequence joins TRBV11-2 and TRBJ1-3; D gene uncertain. Deletions cut 1 base from V and 0 bases from J, with 13 bases between. The germline gives CDR1 SGHAT, CDR2 FQNNGV. The CDR3 extends over 17 amino acids. As DNA, the CDR3 is TGTGCCAGCAGCTTAGTTGGAGGCAGCCGCTCTGGAAACACCATATATTTT. Protein: CASSLVGGSRSGNTIYF.

This clonotype is termed medium-sized. The rearrangement joins TRBV19 to TRBJ1-2; D not certain. Germline V CDR1 and CDR2: LNHDA, SQIVND (reference sequence). The CDR3 extends over 15 amino acids. V gave up 0 bases and J gave up 4 bases, with 12 bases separating them. The CDR3 DNA follows: TGTGCCAGTAGTATAGATCGACCAGTGAGCTATGGCTACACCTTC. It encodes CASSIDRPVSYGYTF.

As regards this clonotype: Possible read error: a much larger clone is one base away. V gene TRBV6-6 combines with J gene TRBJ1-2, with D maybe TRBD1 (6 bases). The CDR3 runs 13 residues. Germline V gene sequence: CDR1 MNHNY, CDR2 SVGAGI (reference sequence). This chain's CDR3 is CASSYNREHGNTF. In DNA, the CDR3 is TGTGCCAGCAGTTACAACAGGGAGCATGGCAACACCTTC.

This clonotype qualifies as medium-sized. V gene TRBV29-1 combines with J gene TRBJ1-1; D is possibly TRBD1 (5 bases). Germline assignment: CDR1 SQVTM and CDR2 ANQGSEA. The CDR3 is made up of 12 amino acids. Trimming removed 4 bases from V and 3 bases from J, with 9 bases in between. CDR3 protein: CSVAEGDTEAFF. CDR3 bases: TGCAGCGTTGCCGAAGGGGACACTGAAGCTTTCTTT.

As regards this clonotype: Because it lacks the conserved phenylalanine or tryptophan at the end, this CDR3 is likely a read error. The DNA is left out, because the CDR3 cannot be placed on it with certainty; the CDR3 is given as TCRdb lists it. V gene TRBV15 combines with J gene TRBJ2-1; the listed D gene, TRBD1, was not tested against the DNA. Both ends counted, the CDR3 spans 15 residues. The V gene's germline CDR1 is LNHNV and CDR2 YYDKDF (reference sequence). The chain's CDR3 is CAKRRDIEQGNEKLL.

This clonotype has only a few counts. The rearrangement uses TRBV3-1 and TRBJ2-1, with 14 positions matching TRBD2. Per germline, CDR1 LGHDT and CDR2 YNNKEL (reference sequence). This CDR3 has 17 amino acids. V was pared by 4 bases and J by 7 bases, with 9 bases of the junction left unmatched. The CDR3 DNA reads as TGTGCCAGCAGCCCCGGGACTAGCGGGGGCCACCGAAATGAGCAGTTCTTC. It translates to CASSPGTSGGHRNEQFF.

The chain links TRBV5-4 to TRBJ2-1; D is undetermined. The CDR3 has 12 amino acids. The ends were cut back, 0 bases at V and 6 bases at J, with 4 bases in the middle. CDR1 and CDR2 (germline): SGHNT, YYREEE (reference sequence). Here the CDR3 DNA reads TGTGCCAGCAGCTTGGATTTCAATGAGCAGTTCTTC. Its translation is CASSLDFNEQFF.

This clonotype ranks as medium-sized. The chain is built from TRBV19 and TRBJ2-2, with 9 positions matching TRBD2. The trim removed 5 bases at V and 0 bases at J, leaving 4 bases unmatched. Germline V gives CDR1 LNHDA, CDR2 SQIVND (reference sequence). The CDR3 has 16 amino acids. The CDR3 loop is CASSFQRGANTGELFF. CDR3 nucleotides: TGTGCCAGTAGTTTCCAGCGGGGGGCGAACACCGGGGAGCTGTTTTTT.

This clonotype came up a few times. The chain couples TRBV9 to TRBJ1-2; 9 nucleotides align to TRBD1. J lost 4 bases, V lost 3 bases, and 7 bases had no gene match. The CDR3 totals 15 residues. Per the germline V gene, CDR1 is SGDLS and CDR2 is YYNGEE. In DNA form, the CDR3 reads TGTGCCAGCAGCGCTTATACAGGGGGCGGCTATGGCTACACCTTC. It yields the protein CASSAYTGGGYGYTF.